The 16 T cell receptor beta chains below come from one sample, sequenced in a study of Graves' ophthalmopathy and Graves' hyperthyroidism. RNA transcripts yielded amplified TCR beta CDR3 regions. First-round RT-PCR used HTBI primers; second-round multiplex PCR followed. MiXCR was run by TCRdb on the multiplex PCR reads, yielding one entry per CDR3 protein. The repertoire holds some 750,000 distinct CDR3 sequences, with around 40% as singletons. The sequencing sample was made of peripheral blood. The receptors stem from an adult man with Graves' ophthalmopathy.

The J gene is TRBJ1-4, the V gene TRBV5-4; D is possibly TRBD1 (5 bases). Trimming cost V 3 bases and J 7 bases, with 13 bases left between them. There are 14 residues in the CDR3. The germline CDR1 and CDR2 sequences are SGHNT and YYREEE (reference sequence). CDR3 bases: TGTGCCAGCAGCTCGGCCATGGGGGGTGAAAAACTGTTTTTT. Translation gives CASSSAMGGEKLFF.

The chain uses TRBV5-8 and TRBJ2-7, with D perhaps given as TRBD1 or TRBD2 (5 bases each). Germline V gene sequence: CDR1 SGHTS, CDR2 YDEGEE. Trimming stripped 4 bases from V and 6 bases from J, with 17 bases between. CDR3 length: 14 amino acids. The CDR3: CASSVRDRFLEQYF. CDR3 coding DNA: TGTGCCAGCAGCGTCCGGGACCGGTTCCTCGAGCAGTACTTC.

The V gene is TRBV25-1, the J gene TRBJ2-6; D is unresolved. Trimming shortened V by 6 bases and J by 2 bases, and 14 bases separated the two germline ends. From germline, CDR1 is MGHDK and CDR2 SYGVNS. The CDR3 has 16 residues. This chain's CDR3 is CASSMFGAAGANVLTF. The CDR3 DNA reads TGTGCCAGCAGCATGTTCGGAGCCGCTGGGGCCAACGTCCTGACTTTC.

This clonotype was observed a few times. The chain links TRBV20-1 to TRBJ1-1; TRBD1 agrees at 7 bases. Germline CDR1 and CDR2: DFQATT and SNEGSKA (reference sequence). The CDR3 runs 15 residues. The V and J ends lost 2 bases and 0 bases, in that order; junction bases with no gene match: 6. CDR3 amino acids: CSARRLGGMNTEAFF. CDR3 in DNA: TGCAGTGCTAGAAGATTAGGGGGCATGAACACTGAAGCTTTCTTT.

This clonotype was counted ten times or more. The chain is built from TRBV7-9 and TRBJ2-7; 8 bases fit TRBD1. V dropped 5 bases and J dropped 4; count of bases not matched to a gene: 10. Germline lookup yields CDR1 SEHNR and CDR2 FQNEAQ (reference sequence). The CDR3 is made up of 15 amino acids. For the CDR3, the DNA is TGTGCCAGCAGCCGTAAGACAGGGGAAACATACGAGCAGTACTTC. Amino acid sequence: CASSRKTGETYEQYF.

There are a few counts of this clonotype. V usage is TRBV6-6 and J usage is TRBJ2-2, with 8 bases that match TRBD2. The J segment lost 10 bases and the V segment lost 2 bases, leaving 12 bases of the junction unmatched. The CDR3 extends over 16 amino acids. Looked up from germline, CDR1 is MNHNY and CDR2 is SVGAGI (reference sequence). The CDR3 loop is CASSYGGTRNSEELFF. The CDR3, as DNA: TGTGCCAGCAGTTACGGAGGGACTAGAAATAGCGAGGAGCTGTTTTTT.

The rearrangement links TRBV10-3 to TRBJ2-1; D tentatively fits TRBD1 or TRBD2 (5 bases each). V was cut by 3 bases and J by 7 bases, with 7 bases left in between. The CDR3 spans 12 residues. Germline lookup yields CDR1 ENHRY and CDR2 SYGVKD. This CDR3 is CAISDWGNEQFF. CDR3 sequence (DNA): TGTGCCATCAGTGATTGGGGGAATGAGCAGTTCTTC.

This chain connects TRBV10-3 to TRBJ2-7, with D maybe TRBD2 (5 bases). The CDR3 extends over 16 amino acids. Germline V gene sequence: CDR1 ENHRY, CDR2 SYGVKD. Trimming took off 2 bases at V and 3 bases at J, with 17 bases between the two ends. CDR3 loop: CAISEAPGYPIYEQYF. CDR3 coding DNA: TGTGCCATCAGTGAGGCACCGGGATACCCAATCTACGAGCAGTACTTC.

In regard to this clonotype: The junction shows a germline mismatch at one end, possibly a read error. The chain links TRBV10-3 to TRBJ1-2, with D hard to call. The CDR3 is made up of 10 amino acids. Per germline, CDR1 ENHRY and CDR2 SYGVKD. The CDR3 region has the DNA TGTGCCAGCAGTTTGTTTGGCTACACCTTC. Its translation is CASSLFGYTF.

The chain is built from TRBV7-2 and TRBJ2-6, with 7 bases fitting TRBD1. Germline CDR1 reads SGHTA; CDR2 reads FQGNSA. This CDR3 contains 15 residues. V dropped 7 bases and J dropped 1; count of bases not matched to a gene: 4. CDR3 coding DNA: TGTGCCAGCAAGATACAGGGGTCTGGGGCCAACGTCCTGACTTTC. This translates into CASKIQGSGANVLTF.

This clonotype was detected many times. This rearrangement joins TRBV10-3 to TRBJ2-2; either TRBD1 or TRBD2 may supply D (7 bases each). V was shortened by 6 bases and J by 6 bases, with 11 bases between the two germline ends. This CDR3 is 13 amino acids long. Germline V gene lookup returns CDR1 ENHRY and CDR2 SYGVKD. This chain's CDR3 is CAIRTGRAGELFF. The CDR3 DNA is TGTGCCATCAGGACAGGGAGGGCCGGGGAGCTGTTTTTT.

CDR3 coding DNA: TGTGCCAGCAGTTCGGGACCGGGCGAGCAGTACTTC. It is translated as CASSSGPGEQYF. The V call is TRBV7-6, the J call TRBJ2-7; D tentatively reads TRBD1 or TRBD2 (5 bases each). The CDR3 is made up of 12 amino acids. The germline gives CDR1 SGHVS, CDR2 FNYEAQ. V lost 6 bases and J 6 bases, leaving 12 bases between the germline ends.

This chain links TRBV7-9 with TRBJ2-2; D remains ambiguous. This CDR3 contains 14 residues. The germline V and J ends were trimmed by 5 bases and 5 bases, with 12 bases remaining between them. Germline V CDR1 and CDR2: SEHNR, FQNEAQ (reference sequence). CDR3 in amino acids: CASSQDGMTGELFF. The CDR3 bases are TGTGCCAGCAGCCAAGATGGGATGACCGGGGAGCTGTTTTTT.

The CDR3 DNA reads TGCGCCAGCAGCCAAGGGTCCGGGGGGGGCACTGAAGCTTTCTTT. Amino acids: CASSQGSGGGTEAFF. The rearrangement uses TRBV10-1 and TRBJ1-1; D might be TRBD1 (5 bases). CDR1 and CDR2 from the germline V gene are WNHNN and SYGVQD (reference sequence). This CDR3 has 15 amino acids. V shed 6 bases and J shed 4 bases, with 18 bases lying between them.

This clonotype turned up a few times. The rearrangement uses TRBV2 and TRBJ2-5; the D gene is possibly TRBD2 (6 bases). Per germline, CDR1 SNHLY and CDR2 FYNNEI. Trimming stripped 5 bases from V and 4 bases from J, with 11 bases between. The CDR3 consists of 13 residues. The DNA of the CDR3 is TGTGCCAGCAGTTACCTGGGGGGAGAGACCCAGTACTTC. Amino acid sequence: CASSYLGGETQYF.

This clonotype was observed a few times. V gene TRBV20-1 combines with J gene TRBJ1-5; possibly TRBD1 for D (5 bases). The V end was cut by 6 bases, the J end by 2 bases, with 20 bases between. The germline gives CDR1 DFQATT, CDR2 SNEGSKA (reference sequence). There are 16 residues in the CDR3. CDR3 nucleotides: TGCAGTGCAGAAATACTTATACGAGGGGGCAATCAGCCCCAGCATTTT. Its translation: CSAEILIRGGNQPQHF.